A selection of T cell receptor beta chains follows, all from one sample in a study of blood T cell repertoires in COVID-19. TCRdb's copy holds only in-frame clones and misses some; the assay was immunoSEQ multiplex PCR. The repertoire has 200,000 to 250,000 clones, approximately 86% of them found once; the top ten carry 3%. The specimen sequenced was peripheral blood. All receptors derive from a man aged 60-69 years with acute or convalescent COVID-19. Each CDR3 is given with its conserved first and last residue. A D gene is named only where the DNA matches it firmly. Not all rows give a size; the values are once, few, many and, for expanded clones, a class.

D: .; J: TRBJ1-1; size: .; V: TRBV28; DNA: TGTGCCAGCAGCAAGAGCTTCAGGGCTATGAACACTGAAGCTTTCTTT; CDR3: CASSKSFRAMNTEAFF
D: TRBD1; J: TRBJ2-2; size: once; V: TRBV7-6; DNA: TGTGCCAGCAGCTTAGGCCCCGGACAGGGGAAATTCTCTTATTCCACCGGGGAGCTGTTTTTT; CDR3: CASSLGPGQGKFSYSTGELFF
D: TRBD1; J: TRBJ2-5; size: .; V: TRBV7-2; DNA: TGTGCCAGCAGCTTAGCGACAGGGTCGGAGACCCAGTACTTC; CDR3: CASSLATGSETQYF
D: TRBD1; J: TRBJ1-1; size: .; V: TRBV19; DNA: TGTGCCAGTAGTCCCGACAGGGCGCGAGGAACTGAAGCTTTCTTT; CDR3: CASSPDRARGTEAFF
D: .; J: TRBJ1-1; size: few; V: TRBV19; DNA: TGTGCCAGTAGTACCCTTTCGGGGTTCGCTGAAGCTTTCTTT; CDR3: CASSTLSGFAEAFF
D: TRBD1; J: TRBJ2-1; size: .; V: TRBV7-6; DNA: TGTGCCAGCAGCTCCTACAGGGGAACCTACAATGAGCAGTTCTTC; CDR3: CASSSYRGTYNEQFF
D: TRBD1; J: TRBJ1-5; size: .; V: TRBV2; DNA: TGTGCCAGCAGTGAAGGGACAGGGGTTTACAATCAGCCCCAGCATTTT; CDR3: CASSEGTGVYNQPQHF
D: .; J: TRBJ2-7; size: once; V: TRBV7-2; DNA: TGTGCCAGCAGCTTCGGCACAGGGCCCCACGAGCAGTACTTC; CDR3: CASSFGTGPHEQYF
D: TRBD2; J: TRBJ2-1; size: .; V: TRBV9; DNA: TGTGCCAGCAGCGGCGGGACTAGCTCAAATGAGCAGTTCTTC; CDR3: CASSGGTSSNEQFF
D: TRBD2; J: TRBJ2-1; size: .; V: TRBV7-2; DNA: TGTGCCAGCAGAGTAGCGGGGGGCGGCTCCTACAATGAGCAGTTCTTC; CDR3: CASRVAGGGSYNEQFF
D: TRBD2; J: TRBJ2-3; size: .; V: TRBV7-6; DNA: TGTGCCAGCAGCAAAGGACTAGCGGGGTCAGATACGCAGTATTTT; CDR3: CASSKGLAGSDTQYF
D: .; J: TRBJ2-5; size: .; V: TRBV5-1; DNA: TGCGCCAGCAGCTTGGTGCCAGGGCAAGAGACCCAGTACTTC; CDR3: CASSLVPGQETQYF
D: .; J: TRBJ2-3; size: .; V: TRBV7-2; DNA: TGTGCCAGCAGCTTAATCTTGGCTGCGGGGTCCACAGATACGCAGTATTTT; CDR3: CASSLILAAGSTDTQYF
D: TRBD1; J: TRBJ2-7; size: .; V: TRBV11-3; DNA: TGTGCCAGCAGCTTAGATGGTGCAGGGGGTCCCTACGAGCAGTACTTC; CDR3: CASSLDGAGGPYEQYF
D: .; J: TRBJ1-2; size: .; V: TRBV7-2; DNA: TGTGCCAGCAGCTTAGCAGCTCCTCGGGGCTACACCTTC; CDR3: CASSLAAPRGYTF
D: TRBD2; J: TRBJ2-1; size: .; V: TRBV6-5; DNA: TGTGCCACGGGGGGGCACAATGAGCAGTTCTTC; CDR3: CATGGHNEQFF
D: TRBD1; J: TRBJ1-5; size: .; V: TRBV5-8; DNA: TGTGCCAGCAGCTTGCTGGTGACAGGGGGGTATAGCAATCAGCCCCAGCATTTT; CDR3: CASSLLVTGGYSNQPQHF
D: .; J: TRBJ1-2; size: .; V: TRBV11-2; DNA: TGTGCCAGCAGCCTAGACAGGAAATCATCGATCTATGGCTACACCTTC; CDR3: CASSLDRKSSIYGYTF
D: .; J: TRBJ1-6; size: few; V: TRBV2; DNA: TGTGCCAGCAGCCAAAGGGAGAATACCTATAATTCACCCCTCCACTTT; CDR3: CASSQRENTYNSPLHF
D: .; J: TRBJ1-1; size: many; V: TRBV11-2; DNA: TGTGCCAGCAGCTTAGTGTCGGGATTTGGGACTGAAGCTTTCTTT; CDR3: CASSLVSGFGTEAFF
D: TRBD1; J: TRBJ1-1; size: many; V: TRBV7-8; DNA: TGTGCCAGCAGCTTAGCGGCAAGGACAGGGGGCATCAACACTGAAGCTTTCTTT; CDR3: CASSLAARTGGINTEAFF
D: TRBD2; J: TRBJ2-3; size: .; V: TRBV11-2; DNA: TGTGCCAGCAGCTCCCGGGGTAGCGGGGACACAGATACGCAGTATTTT; CDR3: CASSSRGSGDTDTQYF
D: .; J: TRBJ2-5; size: .; V: TRBV10-1; DNA: TGCGCCAGCGCCAACACGCTCCAAGAGACCCAGTACTTC; CDR3: CASANTLQETQYF
D: TRBD1; J: TRBJ1-5; size: .; V: TRBV5-5; DNA: TGTGCCAGCAGCTTCGCAGGGGGACATCCGGATCAGCCCCAGCATTTT; CDR3: CASSFAGGHPDQPQHF
D: TRBD1; J: TRBJ1-4; size: .; V: TRBV18; DNA: TGTGCCAGCTCTTTCGATAAAGGGACAGGGGCAACAACTAATGAAAAACTGTTTTTT; CDR3: CASSFDKGTGATTNEKLFF
D: .; J: TRBJ1-2; size: .; V: TRBV5-1; DNA: TGCGCCAGCAGCTTGGATCCGGGAGGCCGGGATGGCTACACCTTC; CDR3: CASSLDPGGRDGYTF
D: .; J: TRBJ2-5; size: .; V: TRBV29-1; DNA: TGCAGCGTTGATGGGGGCTGGGAGACCCAGTACTTC; CDR3: CSVDGGWETQYF
D: .; J: TRBJ2-5; size: .; V: TRBV18; DNA: TGTGCCAGCTCACCACCCCGGGGGAGGTACCAAGAGACCCAGTACTTC; CDR3: CASSPPRGRYQETQYF
D: TRBD2; J: TRBJ2-3; size: .; V: TRBV19; DNA: TGTGCCAGTAGTATTTACGGGGGGGCGGCAGATACGCAGTATTTT; CDR3: CASSIYGGAADTQYF
D: TRBD1; J: TRBJ1-5; size: .; V: TRBV18; DNA: TGTGCCAGCTCACCAAGCGCGGACAGGGGCAATCAGCCCCAGCATTTT; CDR3: CASSPSADRGNQPQHF
D: .; J: TRBJ1-1; size: .; V: TRBV19; DNA: TGTGCCAGTAGTACCCCTGGACACCCGGACGGCACTGAAGCTTTCTTT; CDR3: CASSTPGHPDGTEAFF
D: .; J: TRBJ1-1; size: .; V: TRBV7-3; DNA: TGTGCCAGCAGCTCCACAGGGCCCCTCACTGAAGCTTTCTTT; CDR3: CASSSTGPLTEAFF
D: TRBD2; J: TRBJ2-1; size: .; V: TRBV11-3; DNA: TGTGCCAGCAGCTTAGCCCCGACTAGCCCCTACAATGAGCAGTTCTTC; CDR3: CASSLAPTSPYNEQFF
D: .; J: TRBJ1-4; size: few; V: TRBV3-1/TRBV3-2; DNA: TGTGCCAGCAGCCCTAGGCCGACAGGCCCGGGGTCAACTAATGAAAAACTGTTTTTT; CDR3: CASSPRPTGPGSTNEKLFF
D: .; J: TRBJ2-7; size: .; V: TRBV4-3; DNA: TGCGCCAGCAGCCAAGAACAGGGTTACGAGCAGTACTTC; CDR3: CASSQEQGYEQYF
D: .; J: TRBJ2-7; size: few; V: TRBV21-1; DNA: TGTGCCAGCAGTACCCCCGACAGGAGCTCCTACGAGCAGTACTTC; CDR3: CASSTPDRSSYEQYF
D: TRBD2; J: TRBJ2-1; size: once; V: TRBV9; DNA: TGTGCCAGCAGCGCGGGGGGGACGCCAGGGGATGAGCAGTTCTTC; CDR3: CASSAGGTPGDEQFF
D: TRBD1; J: TRBJ2-7; size: .; V: TRBV19; DNA: TGTGCCAGTACCAGGACAGGGAGCTCCTACGAGCAGTACTTC; CDR3: CASTRTGSSYEQYF
D: TRBD1; J: TRBJ1-2; size: .; V: TRBV28; DNA: TGTGCCAGCACCCTCGGACAGGGCCGAGGGAACTATGGCTACACCTTC; CDR3: CASTLGQGRGNYGYTF